The rows below give T cell receptor beta chains drawn from one sample of a study of blood T cell repertoires in COVID-19. Clones were read by immunoSEQ multiplex PCR, and TCRdb kept only the in-frame ones, dropping some. The sample shows roughly 150,000 clones, 83% of them seen only once. Sequencing was carried out using peripheral blood. These receptors all stem from a woman aged 70-85 years who had recovered from COVID-19. Both conserved end residues are part of each CDR3. The order of the fields is J gene, D gene, V gene, CDR3 length, clone size, CDR3 protein, CDR3 DNA. D genes are given only for firm matches. Rows may omit the clone size; those that give it use once, few, many or a size class.

TRBJ1-4 TRBD1 TRBV6-5 14 once CASDPGTENEKLFF TGTGCCAGCGACCCCGGGACAGAGAATGAAAAACTGTTTTTT
TRBJ2-1 TRBD2 TRBV7-9 14 - CASSPGGPYNEQFF TGTGCCAGCAGCCCGGGGGGGCCCTACAATGAGCAGTTCTTC
TRBJ1-2 - TRBV19 13 - CASSPRENYGYTF TGTGCCAGTAGTCCCCGGGAAAACTATGGCTACACCTTC
TRBJ2-1 - TRBV18 15 - CASSRLLGSYNEQFF TGTGCCAGCTCGCGACTATTAGGCTCTTACAATGAGCAGTTCTTC
TRBJ2-7 TRBD1 TRBV18 13 - CASSQDRGREQYF TGTGCCAGCTCACAGGACAGGGGGCGTGAGCAGTACTTC
TRBJ1-2 TRBD1 TRBV4-1 17 once CASSQGPGQVNNYGYTF TGCGCCAGCAGCCAAGGGCCGGGACAGGTGAACAACTATGGCTACACCTTC
TRBJ2-5 - TRBV7-7 15 - CASSPLSGPQETQYF TGTGCTAGCAGCCCCCTTTCTGGCCCCCAAGAGACCCAGTACTTC
TRBJ2-1 TRBD2 TRBV18 15 - CASSPLAGFSNEQFF TGTGCCAGCTCCCCCCTAGCGGGATTCTCCAATGAGCAGTTCTTC
TRBJ2-5 - TRBV5-1 16 - CASSPPLGYQQETQYF TGCGCCAGCAGCCCTCCCCTAGGATACCAACAAGAGACCCAGTACTTC
TRBJ2-4 TRBD2 TRBV6-2/TRBV6-3 13 - CASSYAGGNIQYF TGTGCCAGCAGTTATGCGGGGGGAAACATTCAGTACTTC
TRBJ1-1 TRBD1 TRBV6-5 14 once CASRSLRQGVKAFF TGTGCCAGCAGATCCCTTCGACAGGGCGTGAAAGCTTTCTTT
TRBJ1-2 - TRBV29-1 13 - CSVPGHSRSGYTF TGCAGCGTACCGGGACATTCGAGGAGTGGCTACACCTTC
TRBJ2-2 TRBD2 TRBV6-5 15 - CASSRGGHLGGELFF TGTGCCAGCAGTCGGGGGGGACACTTAGGCGGGGAGCTGTTTTTT
TRBJ1-1 - TRBV29-1 14 - CSVEDSDGGIEAFF TGCAGCGTTGAAGATTCCGACGGGGGGATTGAAGCTTTCTTT
TRBJ2-3 - TRBV4-1 14 - CASSQTPEADTQYF TGCGCCAGCAGCCAGACCCCCGAGGCGGATACGCAGTATTTT
TRBJ1-5 - TRBV6-6 15 - CASSPAVAPNQPQHF TGTGCCAGCAGCCCCGCGGTAGCGCCCAATCAGCCCCAGCATTTT
TRBJ2-5 TRBD2 TRBV9 16 - CASSVRGLAGRETQYF TGTGCCAGCAGCGTTAGGGGACTAGCGGGACGAGAGACCCAGTACTTC
TRBJ1-2 - TRBV5-6 12 - CASSRDLYGYTF TGTGCCAGCAGCCGGGATCTATATGGCTACACCTTC
TRBJ2-1 TRBD2 TRBV5-1 14 - CASTGLAPYNEQFF TGCGCCAGCACTGGACTAGCGCCATACAATGAGCAGTTCTTC
TRBJ2-7 - TRBV5-4 14 few CASSPRGRLYEQYF TGTGCCAGCAGCCCCCGGGGTAGGCTCTACGAGCAGTACTTC
TRBJ2-5 - TRBV14 13 - CASSRPGRETQYF TGTGCCAGCAGCCGCCCCGGTAGAGAGACCCAGTACTTC
TRBJ2-3 - TRBV11-1 16 - CASSLIPAGDPDTQYF TGTGCCAGCTCCCTTATTCCGGCCGGGGATCCAGATACGCAGTATTTT
TRBJ1-2 TRBD1 TRBV5-6 15 - CASSFPTTGEYGYTF TGTGCCAGCAGCTTCCCAACCACAGGGGAGTATGGCTACACCTTC
TRBJ2-3 TRBD2 TRBV30 13 - CASGTSGRDTQYF TGTGCCTCCGGGACTAGCGGGCGAGATACGCAGTATTTT
TRBJ2-7 - TRBV2 12 - CASHRDTYEQYF TGTGCCAGCCACCGGGACACCTACGAGCAGTACTTC
TRBJ2-2 TRBD1 TRBV16 14 - CASSDQGATGELFF TGTGCCAGCAGCGACCAGGGGGCCACCGGGGAGCTGTTTTTT
TRBJ1-2 - TRBV18 13 - CASSPDISYGYTF TGTGCCAGCTCACCCGACATCAGCTATGGCTACACCTTC
TRBJ2-3 TRBD2 TRBV18 16 once CASSPGLAGHTDTQYF TGTGCCAGCTCACCGGGACTAGCGGGGCACACAGATACGCAGTATTTT
TRBJ1-6 - TRBV2 13 once CASSPLRDSPLHF TGTGCCAGCAGTCCGCTCCGGGATTCACCCCTCCACTTT
TRBJ1-2 TRBD1 TRBV5-4 16 - CASSPPGTGVGYGYTF TGTGCCAGCAGCCCCCCGGGGACAGGGGTAGGCTATGGCTACACCTTC
TRBJ2-6 TRBD1 TRBV7-6 15 - CARTGPNSGANVLTF TGTGCCAGGACAGGGCCTAACTCTGGGGCCAACGTCCTGACTTTC
TRBJ2-4 TRBD2 TRBV16 15 - CASSPGGAGENIQYF TGTGCCAGCAGCCCCGGTGGGGCGGGAGAGAACATTCAGTACTTC
TRBJ1-5 - TRBV7-2 14 - CASSPPGGYQPQHF TGTGCCAGCAGCCCCCCGGGAGGGTATCAGCCCCAGCATTTT
TRBJ1-2 TRBD1 TRBV27 15 - CASSSAGQGGDGYTF TGTGCCAGCAGTTCAGCGGGACAGGGGGGCGATGGCTACACCTTC
TRBJ1-2 TRBD1 TRBV7-2 19 - CASSQMSRDSGPSPHGYTF TGTGCCAGCAGCCAGATGTCCCGGGACAGTGGGCCATCACCCCATGGCTACACCTTC
TRBJ2-1 - TRBV5-4 12 - CASSGRPNEQFF TGTGCCAGCAGCGGCCGTCCCAATGAGCAGTTCTTC
TRBJ2-7 TRBD1 TRBV29-1 13 - CSVVVTGVYEQYF TGCAGCGTGGTGGTAACAGGGGTCTACGAGCAGTACTTC
TRBJ1-2 - TRBV30 14 - CAWSPTGGGYGYTF TGTGCCTGGAGTCCGACCGGGGGGGGGTATGGCTACACCTTC
TRBJ2-7 - TRBV10-3 12 once CAIWAGSDEQYF TGTGCCATCTGGGCAGGGTCAGACGAGCAGTACTTC
TRBJ1-3 - TRBV5-1 15 - CASSPAGGNGNTIYF TGCGCCAGCAGCCCTGCCGGGGGGAACGGAAACACCATATATTTT
TRBJ2-3 TRBD2 TRBV6-6 16 - CASSYSSGGAADTQYF TGTGCCAGCAGTTACTCGAGCGGGGGGGCGGCAGATACGCAGTATTTT